The 23 T cell receptor beta chains presented below share a single source sample, sequenced in a study of T cells after yellow fever vaccination. MiXCR, applied by TCRdb to the 5' RACE reads, yields one record per CDR3 protein. The data contain roughly 120,000 distinct CDR3 sequences, 8.4% of them singletons. The starting material was CD8+ T cells sorted from PBMCs, obtained 45 days after the yellow fever booster vaccination. The receptors stem from a man aged 25 to 45 who received the YFV17D yellow fever vaccine.

This clonotype was counted only a few times. The chain uses TRBV7-8 and TRBJ2-5; a possible D gene is TRBD2 (6 bases). Trimming removed 1 base from V and 9 bases from J, with 24 bases in between. Germline values: CDR1 SGHVS, CDR2 FQNEAQ. The length of the CDR3 is 17 residues. The CDR3 sequence is CASSLEGGSGIGMAQYF. Written as DNA, the CDR3 is TGTGCCAGCAGCTTAGAGGGAGGTAGTGGAATTGGGATGGCCCAGTACTTC.

This sequence joins TRBV20-1 and TRBJ2-5; 10 bases are a match to TRBD2. This CDR3 spans 13 amino acids. With V trimmed by 2 bases and J by 4 bases, 1 base remained unmatched. The V gene's germline CDR1 is DFQATT and CDR2 SNEGSKA (reference sequence). The CDR3 loop is CSARRLAGETQYF. The DNA for the CDR3 is TGCAGTGCTAGACGACTAGCGGGAGAGACCCAGTACTTC.

This clonotype was counted only a few times. The rearrangement uses TRBV9 and TRBJ1-3; no clear D gene. The CDR3 covers 13 residues. V lost 5 bases to trimming and J lost 4 bases, with 10 bases between them. Germline loops: CDR1 SGDLS, CDR2 YYNGEE. CDR3 loop: CASSGVGGNTIYF. In DNA form, the CDR3 reads TGTGCCAGCAGTGGGGTCGGCGGAAACACCATATATTTT. Together with reference TRBV9 and TRBJ1-3, the CDR3 gives the full variable domain: DSGVTQTPKHLITATGQRVTLRCSPRSGDLSVYWYQQSLDQGLQFLIQYYNGEERAKGNILERFSAQQFPDLHSELNLSSLELGDSALYFCASSGVGGNTIYFGEGSWLTVV.

This clonotype has a count of ten or more. The V call is TRBV29-1, the J call TRBJ1-1, with 11 bases aligning to TRBD1. The ends lost 6 bases at V and 5 bases at J; junction bases unmatched: 2. Per the germline V gene, CDR1 is SQVTM and CDR2 is ANQGSEA. The CDR3 has 12 amino acids. CDR3 DNA sequence: TGCAGCGTCGGACAGGGGGCGACTGAAGCTTTCTTT. Protein sequence: CSVGQGATEAFF.

This clonotype was detected many times. V gene TRBV15 combines with J gene TRBJ2-3, with a possible D match to TRBD2 (5 bases). Trimming stripped 8 bases from V and 1 base from J, with 10 bases between. The CDR3 consists of 13 residues. CDR1 is LNHNV and CDR2 is YYDKDF in the germline V gene (reference sequence). The chain's CDR3 is CATQAERTDTQYF. As DNA, the CDR3 is TGTGCCACCCAAGCGGAGCGCACAGATACGCAGTATTTT.

This clonotype has ten or more counts. This rearrangement joins TRBV7-2 to TRBJ1-3; 9 bases line up with TRBD1. Germline CDR1 is SGHTA and CDR2 is FQGNSA. The CDR3 contains 16 residues. J was trimmed by 3 bases and V by 2 bases; bases with no gene match: 5. The CDR3: CASSLRDREIGNTIYF. The DNA of the CDR3 is TGTGCCAGCAGCTTAAGGGACAGGGAAATTGGAAACACCATATATTTT.

This clonotype has at least ten counts. The chain is built from TRBV9 and TRBJ1-3, with a possible D match to TRBD1 (5 bases). V was pared by 3 bases and J by 0 bases, with 10 bases between. Germline CDR1 and CDR2: SGDLS and YYNGEE. CDR3 size: 15 residues. CDR3 region: CASSAGRISGNTIYF. Written as DNA, the CDR3 is TGTGCCAGCAGCGCGGGACGGATCTCTGGAAACACCATATATTTT.

This clonotype was seen ten or more times. The chain has TRBV29-1 and TRBJ2-7, with TRBD1 identical over 9 bases. The CDR3 extends over 14 amino acids. The germline CDR1 and CDR2 sequences are SQVTM and ANQGSEA. Trimming took 6 bases from V and 5 from J; bases not matched to a gene: 11. The DNA for the CDR3 is TGCAGCGTACAACTGGGACAGGGTATCAACGAGCAGTACTTC. Translated, it gives CSVQLGQGINEQYF.

In this sample, this clonotype turned up many times. This chain connects TRBV7-2 to TRBJ2-7, with D hard to call. The CDR3 sequence is 15 residues long. Trimming shortened V by 5 bases and J by 0 bases, and 14 bases separated the two germline ends. The germline gives CDR1 SGHTA, CDR2 FQGNSA. In nucleotides, the CDR3 is TGTGCCAGCAGCCCAGATCCGGCTAGCTCCTACGAGCAGTACTTC. The encoded protein is CASSPDPASSYEQYF.

In its sample, this clonotype was seen a few times. V usage is TRBV5-4 and J usage is TRBJ2-7; possibly TRBD1 or TRBD2 for D (6 bases each). Germline V lookup: CDR1 SGHNT, CDR2 YYREEE (reference sequence). V was trimmed by 4 bases and J by 4 bases, leaving 12 bases between them. The CDR3 is 13 residues long. This chain's CDR3 is CASSPGDFYEQYF. The CDR3 nucleotides read TGTGCCAGCAGCCCAGGGGACTTTTACGAGCAGTACTTC.

This clonotype was recorded at least ten times. The chain carries TRBV6-5 and TRBJ1-1, with D perhaps matching TRBD1 (5 bases). Germline values: CDR1 MNHEY, CDR2 SVGAGI. The CDR3 length is 13 residues. V was cut by 0 bases and J by 11 bases, with 13 bases left in between. CDR3 DNA: TGTGCCAGCAGTTACTCGAAGGCCGGGGGTGCTTTCTTT. Protein: CASSYSKAGGAFF.

In its sample, this clonotype was seen many times. J is TRBJ2-1 and V is TRBV11-3; no definite D call. Trimming removed 1 base at V and 4 bases at J, with 11 bases between. CDR3 length: 15 amino acids. Germline V lookup: CDR1 SGHNT, CDR2 YENEEA. In nucleotides, the CDR3 is TGTGCCAGCAGCTTAGGGGTCGCGGAATACAATGAGCAGTTCTTC. Amino acids: CASSLGVAEYNEQFF.

This clonotype was found many times. The chain employs TRBV12-3 or TRBV12-4 and TRBJ1-2; D is unresolved. The V end lost 2 bases, the J end lost 5 bases, and 9 bases lay between the germline ends. The CDR3 loop spans 13 amino acids. DNA for the CDR3: TGTGCCAGCAGTTTAAGGGTAGCTTATGGCTACACCTTC. Its translation: CASSLRVAYGYTF.

Ten or more counts support this clonotype. The CDR3 region has the DNA TGTGCCAGCAGCTTGATAGGGACTAGCGGGAGGGACTCCTACAATGAGCAGTTCTTC. Its protein is CASSLIGTSGRDSYNEQFF. The V and J genes are TRBV7-3 and TRBJ2-1; 16 nucleotides line up with TRBD2. V gave up 3 bases and J gave up 0 bases; unmatched junction bases: 5. This CDR3 spans 19 amino acids. Germline V gene lookup returns CDR1 SGHTA and CDR2 FQGTGA.

This clonotype occurred many times. In DNA, the CDR3 is TGTGCCAGCAGCCAAGTTTTCCGGGGGGGCGAGCAGTACTTC. Amino acids: CASSQVFRGGEQYF. The chain couples TRBV4-2 to TRBJ2-7; 8 nucleotides match TRBD2. The CDR3 covers 14 residues. Germline V gives CDR1 LGHNA, CDR2 YNFKEQ. V shed 1 base, J shed 6 bases, and the junction held 5 bases outside the gene matches.

This clonotype was picked up many times. This rearrangement joins TRBV4-3 to TRBJ2-3, with D uncertain. This CDR3 has 14 residues. Trimming removed 4 bases at V and 4 bases at J, with 12 bases between. Germline loops: CDR1 LGHNA, CDR2 YSLEER. The CDR3 sequence: CASSLRAGPDTQYF. The CDR3 nucleotides are TGCGCCAGCAGCCTCCGGGCAGGTCCAGATACGCAGTATTTT.

This clonotype was detected ten times or more. V is TRBV14 and J is TRBJ2-7; 9 bases agree with TRBD1. Germline trimming cut 4 bases from V and 3 bases from J; bases unmatched to any gene: 4. This CDR3 has 14 residues. Germline V gives CDR1 SGHDN, CDR2 FVKESK. This CDR3 is CASSRDRVDYEQYF. CDR3 in DNA: TGTGCCAGCAGCCGGGACAGGGTGGACTACGAGCAGTACTTC.

This clonotype has at least ten counts. The gene calls are TRBV4-1 and TRBJ2-1, with D possibly matching TRBD2 (5 bases). From germline, CDR1 is MGHRA and CDR2 YSYEKL. The CDR3 has 13 residues. Trimming pared 2 bases from V and 8 bases from J, leaving 10 bases between. The CDR3 DNA is TGCGCCAGCAGCCAACTAGTGGGAGATGAGCAGTTCTTC. It encodes CASSQLVGDEQFF.

This clonotype was detected many times. V and J are TRBV28 and TRBJ2-1; no firm D call. Germline V gives CDR1 MDHEN, CDR2 SYDVKM. The length of the CDR3 is 14 residues. Trimming left V 10 bases short and J 7 bases short, with 20 bases between. Written as DNA, the CDR3 is TGTGCCATTAGGACCCCTGGGGTTACGAATGAGCAGTTCTTC. Its translation is CAIRTPGVTNEQFF.

This clonotype has at least ten counts. The gene calls are TRBV7-3 and TRBJ2-1, with a tentative D call TRBD2 (6 bases). V lost 1 base and J 7 bases, leaving 11 bases between the germline ends. The CDR3 runs to 14 residues. CDR1 and CDR2 (germline): SGHTA, FQGTGA. DNA for the CDR3: TGTGCCAGCAGCTTAAGCGGGACCCAGAATGAGCAGTTCTTC. Translating it yields CASSLSGTQNEQFF.

This clonotype was seen many times. The chain couples TRBV5-5 to TRBJ2-7, with D uncertain. The CDR3 sequence is 11 residues long. Trimming pared 1 base from V and 5 bases from J, leaving 4 bases between. The germline gives CDR1 SGHKS, CDR2 YYEKEE (reference sequence). CDR3 loop: CASSLMDEQYF. The CDR3 DNA is TGTGCCAGCAGCTTGATGGACGAGCAGTACTTC.

This clonotype was observed at least ten times. The V gene is TRBV6-5, the J gene TRBJ1-2; 9 nucleotides align to TRBD1. Germline V gene lookup returns CDR1 MNHEY and CDR2 SVGAGI. There are 15 residues in the CDR3. With 4 bases clipped from V and 5 bases from J, the junction kept 8 bases outside the gene matches. CDR3 coding DNA: TGTGCCAGCAGTTCCCGACAGGGGGAGGGTTATGGCTACACCTTC. Translating it yields CASSSRQGEGYGYTF.

This clonotype was counted ten times or more. V is TRBV6-2 or TRBV6-3 and J is TRBJ1-5, with no clear D. This CDR3 has 15 amino acids. The V gene's germline CDR1 is MNHEY and CDR2 SVGEGT. V shed 0 bases and J shed 6 bases, with 12 bases lying between them. The CDR3 nucleotides are TGTGCCAGCAGTTACTCAGCAGCGGGGATTCAGCCCCAGCATTTT. It is translated as CASSYSAAGIQPQHF.